This TCR beta chain comes out of a study of blood T cells in healthy people across ages (dated by TCRdb to the mid-2010s). The study in broad terms: Template switching captured roughly one uniquely barcoded TCR beta cDNA molecule per two T cells in model experiments. Using deep sequencing normalized with unique cDNA molecular identifiers, the study measured how TCR beta repertoire diversity changes with age. The donors were divided into four age groups: young (average 16 years), middle-aged (approximately 42), aged (approximately 62) and long-lived (about 80). To avoid experimental bias, donors of different ages were distributed randomly across sequencing lanes. Two additional independent replicas of 1 million unique cDNA reads from the same blood draw were analyzed for two donors (one aged 18 to 30 and one aged 80 or older). Paper-wide results and their limitations: Estimates of total diversity based on one million sequenced T cells were regarded as lower bounds and as underestimates. Because profiling used bulk unsorted PBMCs, naive and antigen-experienced compartments could not be compared conclusively. Observed TCR beta diversity correlated strongly with the percentage of naive T cells measured by flow cytometry. Compared with the aged group, more naive CD4+ T cells, fewer expanded clones and increased TCR diversity were shown by the long-lived group, suggesting age selection. As age increased, observed TCR beta diversity per million T cells dropped in a roughly linear way, and a significant reduction was already evident by age approximately 40. Because donor CMV infection status was unknown, age-related changes in expanded clonotypes were potentially confounded.

V and J lose 5 bases and 3 bases, and a span of 11 bases separates them. The CDR3 sequence holds 13 residues, the cysteine and phenylalanine included. The DNA shown is the 39-base CDR3, in frame from base 1. The germline V gene sets CDR1 to MNHEY and CDR2 to SVGEGT. Receptor libraries were prepared by 5' RACE. Data came from an Illumina HiSeq 2500. A second PCR of about 7 to 12 cycles was run with a J-beta primer mix and a sample-barcoded 5' primer. A unique molecular identifier was introduced onto each TCR beta cDNA molecule by a template-switch 5' adaptor carrying 12 random nucleotides. Each sample yielded at least 2.5 million CDR3-containing paired-end reads. The Mint cDNA synthesis kit, primed by a TRBC-specific oligonucleotide, was used to synthesize first-strand cDNA from all RNA. Following uracil-DNA glycosylase treatment, a first 18-cycle PCR with universal primers M1SS and BC2_uni_R was performed on all cDNA. Processing in the source paper ran as follows. For normalization, 1 million high-quality reads were randomly selected from each sample, with every read carrying a distinct molecular identifier. Instead of being binned into consensus sequences, reads with shared molecular identifiers were discarded. MiTCR, set to a Q25 quality threshold and the strictest error-elimination algorithm, was used for CDR3 identification, clonotype clustering and error correction. A nonparametric unseen species model with Euler transformation was used to estimate a lower bound on total TCR beta diversity. TCRdb reprocessing: public reads trimmed at Q25 with fastp, clones called with MiXCR, in-frame beta chains kept. Each entry merges the rows of one CDR3 protein and shows their most common DNA and genes. The authors' filters were not applied to this entry. The sample includes 1.5 million to 2 million distinct CDR3 sequences, with roughly 27% observed a single time. The ten largest clones add up to 7.7% of the sample.

Worth noting for this clonotype: No antigen is known for it. The record has no base qualities; no much larger clone is one base away.

Systemically healthy Caucasian individuals from Russia, some 40 in total and aged roughly 6 to 90 years, were included as donors. Approximately 9 milliliters of peripheral blood were collected from each donor into EDTA-treated Vacutainer tubes. Ficoll-Paque density-gradient centrifugation was used to isolate PBMCs, with at least 6.5 million per sample. Trizol reagent was used to extract total RNA from the PBMCs, yielding at least 5.5 micrograms per sample. The percentages of naive CD45RAhigh/CD27high T cells were determined by flow cytometry on a PBMC aliquot from every donor. The sample consisted of blood. The chain links TRBV6-2 or TRBV6-3 with TRBJ2-7, with the identity of the D gene unclear. This clonotype originated in a woman younger than 45 in good health. The base sequence is TGTGCCAGCAGTGGCACGAACAACTACGAGCAGTACTTC. Translation gives CASSGTNNYEQYF.